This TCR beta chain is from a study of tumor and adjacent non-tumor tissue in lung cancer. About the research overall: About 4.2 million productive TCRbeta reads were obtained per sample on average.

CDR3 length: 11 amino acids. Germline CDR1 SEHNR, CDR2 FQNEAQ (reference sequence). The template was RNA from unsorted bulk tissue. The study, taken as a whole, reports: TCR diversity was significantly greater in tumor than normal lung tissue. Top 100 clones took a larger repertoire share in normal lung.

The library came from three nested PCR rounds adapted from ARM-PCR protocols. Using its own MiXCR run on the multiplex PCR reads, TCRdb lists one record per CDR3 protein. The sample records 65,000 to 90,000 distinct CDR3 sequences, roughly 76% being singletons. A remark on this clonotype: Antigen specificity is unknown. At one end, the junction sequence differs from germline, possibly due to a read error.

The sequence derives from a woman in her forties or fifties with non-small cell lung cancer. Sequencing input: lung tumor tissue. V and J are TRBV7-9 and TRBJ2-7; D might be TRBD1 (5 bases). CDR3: CASSKGYDQYF. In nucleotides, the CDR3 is TGTGCCAGCAGTAAGGGGTACGATCAGTACTTC.